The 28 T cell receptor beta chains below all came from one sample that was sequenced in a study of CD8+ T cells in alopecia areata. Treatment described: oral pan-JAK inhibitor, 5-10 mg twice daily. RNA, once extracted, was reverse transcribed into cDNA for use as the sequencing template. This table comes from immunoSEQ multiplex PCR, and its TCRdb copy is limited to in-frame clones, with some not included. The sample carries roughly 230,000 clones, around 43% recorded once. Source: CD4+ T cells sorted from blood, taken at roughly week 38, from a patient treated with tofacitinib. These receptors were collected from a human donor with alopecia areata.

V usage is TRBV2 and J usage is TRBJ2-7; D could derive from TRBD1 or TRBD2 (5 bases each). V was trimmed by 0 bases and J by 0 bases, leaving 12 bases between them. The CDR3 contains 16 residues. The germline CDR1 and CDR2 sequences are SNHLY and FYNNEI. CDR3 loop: CASSEAPGRSSYEQYF. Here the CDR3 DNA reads TGTGCCAGCAGTGAAGCCCCGGGACGAAGCTCCTACGAGCAGTACTTC. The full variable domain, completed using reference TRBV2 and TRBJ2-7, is EPEVTQTPSHQVTQMGQEVILRCVPISNHLYFYWYRQILGQKVEFLVSFYNNEISEKSEIFDDQFSVERPDGSNFTLKIRSTKLEDSAMYFCASSEAPGRSSYEQYFGPGTRLTVT.

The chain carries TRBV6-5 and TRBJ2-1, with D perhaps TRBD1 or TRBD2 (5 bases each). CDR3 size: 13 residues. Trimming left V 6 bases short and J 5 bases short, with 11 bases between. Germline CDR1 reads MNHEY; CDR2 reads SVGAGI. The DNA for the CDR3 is TGTGCCAGCAGCCGGGACGGAGACAATGAGCAGTTCTTC. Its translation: CASSRDGDNEQFF.

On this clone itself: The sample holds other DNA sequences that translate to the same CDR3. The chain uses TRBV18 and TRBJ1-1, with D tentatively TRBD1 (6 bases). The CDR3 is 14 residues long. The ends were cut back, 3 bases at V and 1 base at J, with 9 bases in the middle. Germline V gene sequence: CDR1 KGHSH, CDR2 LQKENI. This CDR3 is CASSPQTGNTEAFF. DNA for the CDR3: TGTGCCAGCTCACCGCAGACAGGGAACACTGAAGCTTTCTTT. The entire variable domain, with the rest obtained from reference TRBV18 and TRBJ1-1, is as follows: NAGVMQNPRHLVRRRGQEARLRCSPMKGHSHVYWYRQLPEEGLKFMVYLQKENIIDESGMPKERFSAEFPKEGPSILRIQQVVRGDSAAYFCASSPQTGNTEAFFGQGTRLTVV.

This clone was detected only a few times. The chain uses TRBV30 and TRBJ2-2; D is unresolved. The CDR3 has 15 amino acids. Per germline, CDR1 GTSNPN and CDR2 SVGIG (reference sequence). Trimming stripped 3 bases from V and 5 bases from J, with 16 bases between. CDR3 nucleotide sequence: TGTGCCTGGAGCAGCCCTGGCGTTGATACCGGGGAGCTGTTTTTT. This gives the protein CAWSSPGVDTGELFF.

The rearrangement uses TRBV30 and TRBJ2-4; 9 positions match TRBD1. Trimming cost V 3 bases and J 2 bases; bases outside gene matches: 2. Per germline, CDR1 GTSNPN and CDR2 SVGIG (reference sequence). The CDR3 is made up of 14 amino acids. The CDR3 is CAWSGTGTKNIQYF. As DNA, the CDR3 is TGTGCCTGGAGCGGGACAGGGACCAAAAACATTCAGTACTTC.

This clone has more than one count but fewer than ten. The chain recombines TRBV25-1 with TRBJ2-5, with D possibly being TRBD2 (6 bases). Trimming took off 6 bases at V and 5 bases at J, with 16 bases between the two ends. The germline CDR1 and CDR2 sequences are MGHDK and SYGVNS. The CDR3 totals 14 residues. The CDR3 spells CASSRVVGGETQYF. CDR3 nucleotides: TGTGCCAGCAGCAGGGTGGTAGGAGGGGAGACCCAGTACTTC. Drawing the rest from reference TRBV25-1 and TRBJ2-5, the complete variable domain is EADIYQTPRYLVIGTGKKITLECSQTMGHDKMYWYQQDPGMELHLIHYSYGVNSTEKGDLSSESTVSRIRTEHFPLTLESARPSHTSQYLCASSRVVGGETQYFGPGTRLLVL.

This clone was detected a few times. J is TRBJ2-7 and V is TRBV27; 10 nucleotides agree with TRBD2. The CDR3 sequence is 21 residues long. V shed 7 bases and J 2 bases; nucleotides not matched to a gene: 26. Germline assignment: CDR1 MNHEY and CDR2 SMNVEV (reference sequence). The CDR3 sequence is CASTRGNPRGSSGRGAYEQYF. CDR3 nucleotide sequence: TGTGCCAGCACGAGGGGGAACCCACGGGGGTCTAGCGGGAGAGGTGCCTACGAGCAGTACTTC.

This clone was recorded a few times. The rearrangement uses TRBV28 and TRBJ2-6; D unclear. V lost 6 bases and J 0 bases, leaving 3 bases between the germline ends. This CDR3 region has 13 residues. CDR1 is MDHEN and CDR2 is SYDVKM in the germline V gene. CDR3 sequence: CASRTSGANVLTF. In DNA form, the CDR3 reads TGTGCCAGCAGGACCTCTGGGGCCAACGTCCTGACTTTC.

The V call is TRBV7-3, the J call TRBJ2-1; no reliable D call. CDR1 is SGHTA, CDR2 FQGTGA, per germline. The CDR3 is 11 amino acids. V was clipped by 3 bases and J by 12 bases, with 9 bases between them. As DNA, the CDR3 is TGTGCCAGCAGCTTGATGCCAGGGCAGTTCTTC. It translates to CASSLMPGQFF. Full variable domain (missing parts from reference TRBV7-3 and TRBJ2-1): GAGVSQTPSNKVTEKGKYVELRCDPISGHTALYWYRQSLGQGPEFLIYFQGTGAADDSGLPNDRFFAVRPEGSVSTLKIQRTERGDSAVYLCASSLMPGQFFGPGTRLTVL.

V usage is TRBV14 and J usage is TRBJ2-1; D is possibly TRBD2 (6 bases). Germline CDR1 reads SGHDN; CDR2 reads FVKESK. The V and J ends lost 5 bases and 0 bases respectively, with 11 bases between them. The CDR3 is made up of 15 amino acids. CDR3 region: CASSTSTSSYNEQFF. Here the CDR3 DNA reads TGTGCCAGCAGCACATCGACTAGCTCCTACAATGAGCAGTTCTTC. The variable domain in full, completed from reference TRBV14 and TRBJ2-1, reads EAGVTQFPSHSVIEKGQTVTLRCDPISGHDNLYWYRRVMGKEIKFLLHFVKESKQDESGMPNNRFLAERTGGTYSTLKVQPAELEDSGVYFCASSTSTSSYNEQFFGPGTRLTVL.

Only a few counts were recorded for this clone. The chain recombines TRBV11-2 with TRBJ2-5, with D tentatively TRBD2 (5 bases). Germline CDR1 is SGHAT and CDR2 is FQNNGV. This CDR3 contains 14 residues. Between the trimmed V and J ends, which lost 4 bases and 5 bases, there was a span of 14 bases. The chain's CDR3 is CASSSKWKRETQYF. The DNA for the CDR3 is TGTGCCAGCAGCTCAAAGTGGAAGCGGGAGACCCAGTACTTC.

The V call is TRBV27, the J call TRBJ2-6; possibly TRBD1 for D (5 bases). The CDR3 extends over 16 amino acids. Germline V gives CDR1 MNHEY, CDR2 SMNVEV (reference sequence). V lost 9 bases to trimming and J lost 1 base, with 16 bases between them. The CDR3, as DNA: TGTGCCAGTGGGGCCTCCCCACAATCTGGGGCCAACGTCCTGACTTTC. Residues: CASGASPQSGANVLTF. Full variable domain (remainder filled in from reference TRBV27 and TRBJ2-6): EAQVTQNPRYLITVTGKKLTVTCSQNMNHEYMSWYRQDPGLGLRQIYYSMNVEVTDKGDVPEGYKVSRKEKRNFPLILESPSPNQTSLYFCASGASPQSGANVLTFGAGSRLTVL.

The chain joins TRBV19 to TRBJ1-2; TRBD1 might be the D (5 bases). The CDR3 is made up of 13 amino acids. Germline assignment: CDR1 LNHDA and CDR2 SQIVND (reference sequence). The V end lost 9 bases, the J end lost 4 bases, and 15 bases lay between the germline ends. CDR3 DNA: TGTGCCAGGCGGGGGAGGAGTATCTATGGCTACACCTTC. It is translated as CARRGRSIYGYTF. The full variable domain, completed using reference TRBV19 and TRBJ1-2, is DGGITQSPKYLFRKEGQNVTLSCEQNLNHDAMYWYRQDPGQGLRLIYYSQIVNDFQKGDIAEGYSVSREKKESFPLTVTSAQKNPTAFYLCARRGRSIYGYTFGSGTRLTVV.

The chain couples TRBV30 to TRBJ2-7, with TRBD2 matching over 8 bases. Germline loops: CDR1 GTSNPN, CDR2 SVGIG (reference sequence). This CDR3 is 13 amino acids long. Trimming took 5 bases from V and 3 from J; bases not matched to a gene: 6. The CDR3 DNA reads TGTGCCTGGGGAGCGGGGGAATTCTACGAGCAGTACTTC. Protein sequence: CAWGAGEFYEQYF.

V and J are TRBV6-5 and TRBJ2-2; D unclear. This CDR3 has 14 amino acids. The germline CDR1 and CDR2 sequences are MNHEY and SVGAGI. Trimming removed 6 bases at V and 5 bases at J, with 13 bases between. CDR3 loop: CASRALMETGELFF. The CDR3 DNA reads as TGTGCCAGCAGAGCGTTAATGGAAACCGGGGAGCTGTTTTTT.

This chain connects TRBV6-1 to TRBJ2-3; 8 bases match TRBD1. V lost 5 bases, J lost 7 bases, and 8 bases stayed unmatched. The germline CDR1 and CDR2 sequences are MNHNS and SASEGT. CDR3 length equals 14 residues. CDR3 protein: CASSSDRADYTQYF. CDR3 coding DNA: TGTGCCAGCAGTTCGGACAGGGCTGACTATACGCAGTATTTT.

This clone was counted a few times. The CDR3 DNA follows: TGTGCCAGCTTAGTTTGGGCCTGGAATTCATGGGAGCAGTACTTC. It yields the protein CASLVWAWNSWEQYF. The chain employs TRBV21-1 and TRBJ2-7; TRBD1 is the table's D call and was not checked against the DNA. TRBV21-1 is a listed pseudogene. The CDR3 loop spans 15 amino acids.

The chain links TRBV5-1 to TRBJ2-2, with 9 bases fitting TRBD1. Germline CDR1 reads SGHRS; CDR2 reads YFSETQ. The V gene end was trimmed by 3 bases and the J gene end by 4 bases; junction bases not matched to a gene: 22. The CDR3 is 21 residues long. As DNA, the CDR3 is TGCGCCAGCAGCTATAGTAAGGCCGTGAAAGGTGACAGGGGGAGCACCGGGGAGCTGTTTTTT. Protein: CASSYSKAVKGDRGSTGELFF.

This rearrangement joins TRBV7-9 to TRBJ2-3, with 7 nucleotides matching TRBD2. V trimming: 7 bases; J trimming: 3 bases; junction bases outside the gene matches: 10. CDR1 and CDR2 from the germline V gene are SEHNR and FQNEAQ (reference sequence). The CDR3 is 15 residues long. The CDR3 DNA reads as TGTGCCAGCACTTCGATGCCGGGAGGAACAGATACGCAGTATTTT. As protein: CASTSMPGGTDTQYF. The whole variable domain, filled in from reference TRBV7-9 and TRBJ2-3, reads DTGVSQNPRHKITKRGQNVTFRCDPISEHNRLYWYRQTLGQGPEFLTYFQNEAQLEKSRLLSDRFSAERPKGSFSTLEIQRTEQGDSAMYLCASTSMPGGTDTQYFGPGTRLTVL.

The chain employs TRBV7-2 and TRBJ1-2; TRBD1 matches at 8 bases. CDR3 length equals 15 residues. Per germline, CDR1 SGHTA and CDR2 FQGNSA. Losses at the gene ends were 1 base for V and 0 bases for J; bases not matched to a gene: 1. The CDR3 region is CASSLVTGANYGYTF. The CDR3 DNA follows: TGTGCCAGCAGCTTAGTGACAGGGGCTAACTATGGCTACACCTTC.

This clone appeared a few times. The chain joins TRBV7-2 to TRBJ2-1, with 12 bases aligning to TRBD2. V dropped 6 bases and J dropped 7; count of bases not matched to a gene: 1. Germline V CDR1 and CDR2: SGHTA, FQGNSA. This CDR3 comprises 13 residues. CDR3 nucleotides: TGTGCCAGCAGGGGGACTAGCGGGAATGAGCAGTTCTTC. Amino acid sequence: CASRGTSGNEQFF.

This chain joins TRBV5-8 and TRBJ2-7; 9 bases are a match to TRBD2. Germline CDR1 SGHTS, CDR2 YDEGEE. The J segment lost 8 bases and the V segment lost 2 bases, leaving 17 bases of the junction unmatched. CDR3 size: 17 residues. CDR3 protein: CASSLNKRGSGSGQQYF. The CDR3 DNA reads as TGTGCCAGCAGCTTAAATAAAAGAGGTAGCGGGAGTGGACAGCAGTACTTC.

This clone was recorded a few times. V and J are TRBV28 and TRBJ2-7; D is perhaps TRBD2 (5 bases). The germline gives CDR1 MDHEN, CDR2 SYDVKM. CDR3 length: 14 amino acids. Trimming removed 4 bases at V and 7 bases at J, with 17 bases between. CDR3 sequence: CASSSGGPAWEQYF. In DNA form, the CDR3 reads TGTGCCAGCAGTTCCGGAGGACCAGCATGGGAGCAGTACTTC.

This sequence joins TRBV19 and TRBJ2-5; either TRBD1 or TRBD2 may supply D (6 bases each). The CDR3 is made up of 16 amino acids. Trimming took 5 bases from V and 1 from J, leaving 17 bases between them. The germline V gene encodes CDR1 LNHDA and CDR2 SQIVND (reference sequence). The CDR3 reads CASSSGAGRIQETQYF. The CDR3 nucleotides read TGTGCCAGTAGTTCGGGGGCAGGGCGCATCCAAGAGACCCAGTACTTC.

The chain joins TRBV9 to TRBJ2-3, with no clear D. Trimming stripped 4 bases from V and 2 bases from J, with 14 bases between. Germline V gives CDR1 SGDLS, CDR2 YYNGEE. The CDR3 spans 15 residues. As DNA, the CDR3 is TGTGCCAGCAGCAACCGCCCCATTACCACAGATACGCAGTATTTT. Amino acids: CASSNRPITTDTQYF.

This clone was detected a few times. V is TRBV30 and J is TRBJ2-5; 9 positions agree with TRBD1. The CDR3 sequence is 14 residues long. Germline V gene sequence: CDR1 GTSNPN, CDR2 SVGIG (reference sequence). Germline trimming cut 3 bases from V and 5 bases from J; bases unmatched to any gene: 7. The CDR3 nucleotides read TGTGCCTGGAGCACACAGGGGGCATTGGAGACCCAGTACTTC. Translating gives CAWSTQGALETQYF.

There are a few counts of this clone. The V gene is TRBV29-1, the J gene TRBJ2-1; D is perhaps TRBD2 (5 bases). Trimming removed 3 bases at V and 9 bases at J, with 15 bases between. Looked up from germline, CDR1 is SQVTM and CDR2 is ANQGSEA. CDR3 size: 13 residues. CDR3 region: CSVDLAQRTEQFF. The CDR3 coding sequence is TGCAGCGTTGACCTAGCTCAAAGAACTGAGCAGTTCTTC.

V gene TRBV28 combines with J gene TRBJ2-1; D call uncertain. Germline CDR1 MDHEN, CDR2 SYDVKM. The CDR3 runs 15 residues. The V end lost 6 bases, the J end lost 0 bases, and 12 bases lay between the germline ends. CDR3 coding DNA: TGTGCCAGCAGCTCATTGGCCAGCTCCTACAATGAGCAGTTCTTC. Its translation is CASSSLASSYNEQFF.